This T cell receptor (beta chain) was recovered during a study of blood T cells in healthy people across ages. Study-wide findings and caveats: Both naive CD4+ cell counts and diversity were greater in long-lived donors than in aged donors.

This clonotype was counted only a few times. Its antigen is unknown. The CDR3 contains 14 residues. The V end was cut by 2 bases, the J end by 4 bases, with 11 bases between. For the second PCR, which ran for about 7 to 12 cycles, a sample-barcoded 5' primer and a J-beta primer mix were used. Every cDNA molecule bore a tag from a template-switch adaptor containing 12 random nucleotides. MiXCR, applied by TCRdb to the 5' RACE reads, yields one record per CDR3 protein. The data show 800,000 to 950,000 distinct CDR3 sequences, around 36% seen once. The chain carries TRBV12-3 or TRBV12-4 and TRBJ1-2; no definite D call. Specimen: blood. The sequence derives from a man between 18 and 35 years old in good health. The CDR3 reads CASSLSTRGYGYTF. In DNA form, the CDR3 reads TGTGCCAGCAGTTTATCGACCCGGGGCTATGGCTACACCTTC.